The T cell receptor (beta chain) under discussion was sequenced for a study of blood T cell repertoires in COVID-19. Study-level background: PBMCs, B-cell-depleted T cells, or T cells provided the cDNA or gDNA that made up the material.

Per the original methods: Amplification from reference gene primers served as the basis for estimated nucleated cell counts. TCRdb keeps only in-frame clones here, not all; method: immunoSEQ multiplex PCR. V, J and clone size are taken as reported in that table, and D and trimming were inferred from the DNA itself. Counted here are roughly 100,000 clones, around three quarters occurring once; the ten biggest clones make up more than 6.5%. Material for sequencing was peripheral blood. The clonotype was recovered from a man in his 70s with acute or convalescent COVID-19.

The CDR3 loop reads CAISESLAGTDTQYF. CDR3 nucleotide sequence: TGTGCCATCAGTGAGTCCCTAGCGGGCACAGATACGCAGTATTTT. The rearrangement uses TRBV10-3 and TRBJ2-3; 7 bases agree with TRBD2. There are 15 residues in the CDR3. Germline CDR1 reads ENHRY; CDR2 reads SYGVKD. The V and J ends lost 0 bases and 1 base, in that order; junction bases with no gene match: 1.